The text below deals with one T cell receptor (beta chain). The data were taken from a study of monozygotic twins with inflammatory bowel disease. This CDR3 contains 16 residues. CDR1 and CDR2 from the germline V gene are SGHTA and FQGNSA. TCRalpha and TCRbeta cDNA went through nested PCRs of approximately 16 and 10 cycles, two in total. TCRdb re-called the 5' RACE reads; one entry per CDR3 protein, DNA not given. Its table lists 400,000 to 500,000 distinct CDR3 sequences. Without any T cell sorting, total RNA was isolated from whole blood. This chain connects TRBV7-2 to TRBJ1-1; TCRdb picks TRBD1, but there is no DNA to check that call. Sequencing used blood. This TCR was recovered from a human donor with ulcerative colitis or Crohn's disease, or a healthy co-twin of an affected twin (not recorded which). CDR3 sequence reads: CASSSQKGARDTEAFF.